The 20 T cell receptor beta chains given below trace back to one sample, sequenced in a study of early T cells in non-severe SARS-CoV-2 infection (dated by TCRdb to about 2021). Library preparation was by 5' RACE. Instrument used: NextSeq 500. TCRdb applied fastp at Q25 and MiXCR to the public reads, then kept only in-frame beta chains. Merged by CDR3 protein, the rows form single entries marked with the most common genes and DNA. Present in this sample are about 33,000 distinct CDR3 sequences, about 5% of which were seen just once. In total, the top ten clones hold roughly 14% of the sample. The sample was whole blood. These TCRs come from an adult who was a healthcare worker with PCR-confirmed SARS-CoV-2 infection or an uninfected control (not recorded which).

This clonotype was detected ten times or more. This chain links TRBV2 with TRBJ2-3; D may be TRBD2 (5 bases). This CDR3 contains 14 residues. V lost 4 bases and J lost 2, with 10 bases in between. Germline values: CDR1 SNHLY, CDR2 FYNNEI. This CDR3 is CASSVLAPTDTQYF. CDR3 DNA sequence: TGTGCCAGCAGTGTCCTAGCTCCCACAGATACGCAGTATTTT.

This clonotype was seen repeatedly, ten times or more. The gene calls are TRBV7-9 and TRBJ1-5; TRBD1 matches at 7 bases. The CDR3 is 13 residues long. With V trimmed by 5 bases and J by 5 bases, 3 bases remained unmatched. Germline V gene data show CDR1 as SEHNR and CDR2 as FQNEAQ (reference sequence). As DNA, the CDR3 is TGTGCCAGCAGCGGCAGGGGGTATCAGCCCCAGCATTTT. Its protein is CASSGRGYQPQHF. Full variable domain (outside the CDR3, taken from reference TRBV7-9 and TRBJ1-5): DTGVSQNPRHKITKRGQNVTFRCDPISEHNRLYWYRQTLGQGPEFLTYFQNEAQLEKSRLLSDRFSAERPKGSFSTLEIQRTEQGDSAMYLCASSGRGYQPQHFGDGTRLSIL.

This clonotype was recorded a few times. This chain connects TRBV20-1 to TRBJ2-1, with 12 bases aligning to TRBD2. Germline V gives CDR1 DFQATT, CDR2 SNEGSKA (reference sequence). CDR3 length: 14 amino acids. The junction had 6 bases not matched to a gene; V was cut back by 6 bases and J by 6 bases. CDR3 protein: CSAIPGLAGNEQFF. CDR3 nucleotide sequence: TGCAGTGCCATTCCGGGACTAGCGGGCAATGAGCAGTTCTTC.

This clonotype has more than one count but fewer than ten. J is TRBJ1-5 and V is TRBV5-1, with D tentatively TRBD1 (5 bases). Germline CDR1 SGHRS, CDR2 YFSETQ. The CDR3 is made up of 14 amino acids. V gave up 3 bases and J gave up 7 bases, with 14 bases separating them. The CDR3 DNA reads TGCGCCAGCAGCTCGGGACCGGGACGACAGCCCCAGCATTTT. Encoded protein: CASSSGPGRQPQHF. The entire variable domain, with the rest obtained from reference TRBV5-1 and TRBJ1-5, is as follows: KAGVTQTPRYLIKTRGQQVTLSCSPISGHRSVSWYQQTPGQGLQFLFEYFSETQRNKGNFPGRFSGRQFSNSRSEMNVSTLELGDSALYLCASSSGPGRQPQHFGDGTRLSIL.

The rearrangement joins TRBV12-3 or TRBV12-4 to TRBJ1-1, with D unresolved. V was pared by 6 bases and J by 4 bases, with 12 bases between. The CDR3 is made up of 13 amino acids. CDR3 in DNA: TGTGCCAGCAGCCACGGGCCATCCACTGAAGCTTTCTTT. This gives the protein CASSHGPSTEAFF.

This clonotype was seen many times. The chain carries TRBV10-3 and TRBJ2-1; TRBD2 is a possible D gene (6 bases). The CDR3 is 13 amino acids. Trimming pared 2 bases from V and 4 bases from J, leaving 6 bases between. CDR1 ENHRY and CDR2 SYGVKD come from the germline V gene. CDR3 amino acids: CAISEGGYNEQFF. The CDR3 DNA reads TGTGCCATCAGTGAGGGGGGGTACAATGAGCAGTTCTTC.

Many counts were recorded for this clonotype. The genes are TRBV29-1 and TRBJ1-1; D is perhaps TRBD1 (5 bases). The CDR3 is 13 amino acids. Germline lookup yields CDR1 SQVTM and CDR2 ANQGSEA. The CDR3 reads CRANWGEDTEAFF. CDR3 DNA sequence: TGCAGGGCCAACTGGGGGGAGGACACTGAAGCTTTCTTT. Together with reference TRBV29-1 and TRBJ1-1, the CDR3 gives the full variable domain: SAVISQKPSRDICQRGTSLTIQCQVDSQVTMMFWYRQQPGQSLTLIATANQGSEATYESGFVIDKFPISRPNLTFSTLTVSNMSPEDSSIYLCRANWGEDTEAFFGQGTRLTVV.

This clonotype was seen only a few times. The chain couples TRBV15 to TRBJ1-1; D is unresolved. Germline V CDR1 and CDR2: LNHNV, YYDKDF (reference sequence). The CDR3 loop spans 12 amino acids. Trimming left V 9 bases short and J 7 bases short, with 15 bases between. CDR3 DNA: TGTGCCACTATGGTTTTGGGGTTTGAAGCTTTCTTT. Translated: CATMVLGFEAFF.

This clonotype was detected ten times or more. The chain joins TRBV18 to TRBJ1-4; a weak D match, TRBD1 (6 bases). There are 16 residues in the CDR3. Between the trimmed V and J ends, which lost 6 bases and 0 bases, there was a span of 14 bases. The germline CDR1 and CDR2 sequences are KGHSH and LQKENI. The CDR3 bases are TGTGCCAGCTCTCGGACAGAGGTTGCAACTAATGAAAAACTGTTTTTT. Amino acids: CASSRTEVATNEKLFF.

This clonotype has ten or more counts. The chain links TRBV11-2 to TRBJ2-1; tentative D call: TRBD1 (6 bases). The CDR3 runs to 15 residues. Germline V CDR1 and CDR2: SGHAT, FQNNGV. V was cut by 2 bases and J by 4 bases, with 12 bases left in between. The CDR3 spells CASSLFGGEYNEQFF. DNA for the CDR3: TGTGCCAGCAGCTTATTTGGGGGCGAGTACAATGAGCAGTTCTTC.

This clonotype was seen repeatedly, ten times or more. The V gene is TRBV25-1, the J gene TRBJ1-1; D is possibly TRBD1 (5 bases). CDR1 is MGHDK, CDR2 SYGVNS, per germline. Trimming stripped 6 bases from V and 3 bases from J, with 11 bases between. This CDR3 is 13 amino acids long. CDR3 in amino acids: CASRRGGDTEAFF. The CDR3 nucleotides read TGTGCCAGCAGGAGGGGCGGGGACACTGAAGCTTTCTTT.

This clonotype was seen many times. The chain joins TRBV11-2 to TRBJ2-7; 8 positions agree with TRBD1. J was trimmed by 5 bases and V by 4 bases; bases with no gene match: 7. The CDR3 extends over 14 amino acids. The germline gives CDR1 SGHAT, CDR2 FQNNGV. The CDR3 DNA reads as TGTGCCAGCAGCTACCGGACAGGGATGAACGAGCAGTACTTC. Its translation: CASSYRTGMNEQYF.

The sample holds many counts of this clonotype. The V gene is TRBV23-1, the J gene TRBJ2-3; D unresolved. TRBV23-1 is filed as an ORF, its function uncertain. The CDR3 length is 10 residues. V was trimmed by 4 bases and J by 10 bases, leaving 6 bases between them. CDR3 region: CASSRSAQYF. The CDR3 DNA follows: TGCGCCAGCAGTCGTTCCGCGCAGTATTTT.

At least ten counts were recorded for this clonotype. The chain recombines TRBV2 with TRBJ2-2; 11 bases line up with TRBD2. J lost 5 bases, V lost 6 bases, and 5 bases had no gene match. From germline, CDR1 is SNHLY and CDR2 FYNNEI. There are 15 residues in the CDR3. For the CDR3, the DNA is TGTGCCAGCAGGGTAGCGGGGGGGCGTACCGGGGAGCTGTTTTTT. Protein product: CASRVAGGRTGELFF. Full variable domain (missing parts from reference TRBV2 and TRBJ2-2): EPEVTQTPSHQVTQMGQEVILRCVPISNHLYFYWYRQILGQKVEFLVSFYNNEISEKSEIFDDQFSVERPDGSNFTLKIRSTKLEDSAMYFCASRVAGGRTGELFFGEGSRLTVL.

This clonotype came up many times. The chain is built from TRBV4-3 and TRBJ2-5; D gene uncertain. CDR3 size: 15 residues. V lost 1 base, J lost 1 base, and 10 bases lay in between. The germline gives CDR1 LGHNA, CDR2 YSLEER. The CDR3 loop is CASSQGVSTQETQYF. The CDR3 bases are TGCGCCAGCAGCCAAGGGGTATCGACCCAAGAGACCCAGTACTTC.

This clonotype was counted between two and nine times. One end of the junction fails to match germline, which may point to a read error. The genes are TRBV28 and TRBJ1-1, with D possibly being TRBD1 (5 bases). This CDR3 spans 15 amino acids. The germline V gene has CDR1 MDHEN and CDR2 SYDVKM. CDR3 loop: CASSRDATPNAEAFF. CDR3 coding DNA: TGTGCCAGCAGTAGGGACGCGACCCCGAACGCTGAAGCTTTCTTT.

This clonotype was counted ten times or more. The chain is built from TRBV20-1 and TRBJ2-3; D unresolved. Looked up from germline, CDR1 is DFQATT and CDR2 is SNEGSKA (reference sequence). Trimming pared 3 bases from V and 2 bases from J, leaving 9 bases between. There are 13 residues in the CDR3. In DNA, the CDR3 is TGCAGTGCTAGGGCTGACCCCACAGATACGCAGTATTTT. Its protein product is CSARADPTDTQYF.

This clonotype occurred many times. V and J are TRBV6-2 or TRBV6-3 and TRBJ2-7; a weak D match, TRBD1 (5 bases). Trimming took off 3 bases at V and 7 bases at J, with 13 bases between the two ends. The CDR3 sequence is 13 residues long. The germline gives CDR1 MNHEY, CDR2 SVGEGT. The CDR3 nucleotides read TGTGCCAGCAGTTATTCAGGGTCGGTGGAGCAGTACTTC. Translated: CASSYSGSVEQYF.

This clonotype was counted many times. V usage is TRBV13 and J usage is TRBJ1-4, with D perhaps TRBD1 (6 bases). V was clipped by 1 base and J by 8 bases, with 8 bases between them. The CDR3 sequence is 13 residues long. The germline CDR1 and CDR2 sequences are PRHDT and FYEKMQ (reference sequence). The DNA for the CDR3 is TGTGCCAGCAGCTTAGAACAGGGCGAAAAACTGTTTTTT. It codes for CASSLEQGEKLFF.

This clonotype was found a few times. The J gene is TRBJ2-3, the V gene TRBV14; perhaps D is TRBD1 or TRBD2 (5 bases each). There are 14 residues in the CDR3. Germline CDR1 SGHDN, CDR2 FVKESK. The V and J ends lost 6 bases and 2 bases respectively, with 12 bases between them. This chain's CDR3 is CASRGRTSTDTQYF. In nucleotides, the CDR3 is TGTGCCAGCAGGGGACGGACATCCACAGATACGCAGTATTTT.